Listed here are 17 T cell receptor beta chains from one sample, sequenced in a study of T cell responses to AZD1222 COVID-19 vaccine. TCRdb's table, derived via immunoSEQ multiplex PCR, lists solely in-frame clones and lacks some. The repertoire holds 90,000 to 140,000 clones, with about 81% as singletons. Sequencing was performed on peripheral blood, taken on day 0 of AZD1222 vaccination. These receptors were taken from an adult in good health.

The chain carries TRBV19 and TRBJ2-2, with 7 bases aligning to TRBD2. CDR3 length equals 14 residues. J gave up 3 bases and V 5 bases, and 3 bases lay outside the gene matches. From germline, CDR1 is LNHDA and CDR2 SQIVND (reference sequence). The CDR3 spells CASSERGDTGELFF. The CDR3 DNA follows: TGTGCCAGTAGTGAGCGGGGAGACACCGGGGAGCTGTTTTTT.

The DNA of the CDR3 is TGTGCCAGCAGTGAAATGTCAGGGGGTCAGCCCCAGCATTTT. Amino acids: CASSEMSGGQPQHF. This chain joins TRBV2 and TRBJ1-5; 7 nucleotides agree with TRBD1. V gave up 2 bases and J gave up 6 bases; unmatched junction bases: 4. The germline V gene has CDR1 SNHLY and CDR2 FYNNEI. This CDR3 contains 14 residues.

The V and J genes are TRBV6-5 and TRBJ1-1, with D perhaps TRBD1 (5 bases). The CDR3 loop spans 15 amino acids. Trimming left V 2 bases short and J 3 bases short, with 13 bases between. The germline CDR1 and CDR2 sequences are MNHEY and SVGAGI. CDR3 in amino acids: CASSYLTGHYTEAFF. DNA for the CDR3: TGTGCCAGCAGTTACCTCACAGGCCACTACACTGAAGCTTTCTTT.

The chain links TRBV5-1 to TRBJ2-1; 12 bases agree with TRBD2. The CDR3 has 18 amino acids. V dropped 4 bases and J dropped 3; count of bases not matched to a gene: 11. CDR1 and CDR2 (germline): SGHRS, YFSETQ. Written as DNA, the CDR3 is TGCGCCAGCAGCCTCCGGACTAGCGGGATTGATTACTACAATGAGCAGTTCTTC. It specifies CASSLRTSGIDYYNEQFF.

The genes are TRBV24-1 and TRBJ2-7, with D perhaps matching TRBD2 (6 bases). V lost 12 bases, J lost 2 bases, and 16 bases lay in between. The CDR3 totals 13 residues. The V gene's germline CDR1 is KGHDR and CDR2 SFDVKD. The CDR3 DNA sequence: TGTGCCGCCCCCGGGGGTGGGGCCTACGAGCAGTACTTC. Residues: CAAPGGGAYEQYF.

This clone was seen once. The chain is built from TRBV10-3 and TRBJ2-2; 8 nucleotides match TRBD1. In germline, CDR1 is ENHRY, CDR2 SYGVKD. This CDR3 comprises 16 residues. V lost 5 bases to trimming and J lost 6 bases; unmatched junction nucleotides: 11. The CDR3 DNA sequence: TGTGCCATCAGTCTCGGGGTCCAGGGGGCGTCCGGGGAGCTGTTTTTT. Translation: CAISLGVQGASGELFF.

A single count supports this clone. CDR3 loop: CASSEQENTEAFF. The CDR3 coding sequence is TGTGCCAGCAGCGAGCAGGAGAACACTGAAGCTTTCTTT. The J gene is TRBJ1-1, the V gene TRBV7-2; D gene uncertain. The CDR3 loop spans 13 amino acids. Germline assignment: CDR1 SGHTA and CDR2 FQGNSA. Trimming took off 5 bases at V and 1 base at J, with 8 bases between the two ends.

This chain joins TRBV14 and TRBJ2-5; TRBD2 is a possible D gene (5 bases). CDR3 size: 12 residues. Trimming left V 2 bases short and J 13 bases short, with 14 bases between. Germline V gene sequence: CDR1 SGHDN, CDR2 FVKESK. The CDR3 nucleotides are TGTGCCAGCAGCCAATCCCTAGCCTCTACGTACTTC. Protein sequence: CASSQSLASTYF.

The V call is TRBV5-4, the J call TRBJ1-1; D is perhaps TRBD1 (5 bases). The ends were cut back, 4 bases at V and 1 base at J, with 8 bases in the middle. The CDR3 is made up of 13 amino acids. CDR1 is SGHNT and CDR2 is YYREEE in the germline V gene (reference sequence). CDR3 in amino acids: CASSPGQNTEAFF. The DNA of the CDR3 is TGTGCCAGCAGCCCCGGACAGAACACTGAAGCTTTCTTT.

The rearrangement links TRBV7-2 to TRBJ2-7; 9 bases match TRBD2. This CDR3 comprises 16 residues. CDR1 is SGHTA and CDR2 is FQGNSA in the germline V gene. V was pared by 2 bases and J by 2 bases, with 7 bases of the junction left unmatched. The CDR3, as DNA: TGTGCCAGCAGCTTACAACGGCGGGGGGGCGCCTACGAGCAGTACTTC. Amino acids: CASSLQRRGGAYEQYF.

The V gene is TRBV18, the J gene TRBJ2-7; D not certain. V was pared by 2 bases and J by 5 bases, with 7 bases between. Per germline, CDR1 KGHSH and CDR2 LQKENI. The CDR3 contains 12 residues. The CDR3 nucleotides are TGTGCCAGCTCACCAGGGCGGAACGAGCAGTACTTC. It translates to CASSPGRNEQYF. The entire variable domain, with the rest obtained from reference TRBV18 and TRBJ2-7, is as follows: NAGVMQNPRHLVRRRGQEARLRCSPMKGHSHVYWYRQLPEEGLKFMVYLQKENIIDESGMPKERFSAEFPKEGPSILRIQQVVRGDSAAYFCASSPGRNEQYFGPGTRLTVT.

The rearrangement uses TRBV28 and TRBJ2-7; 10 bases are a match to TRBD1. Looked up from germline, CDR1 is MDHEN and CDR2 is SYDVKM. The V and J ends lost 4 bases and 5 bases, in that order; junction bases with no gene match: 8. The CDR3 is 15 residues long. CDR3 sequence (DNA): TGTGCCAGCAGTTCCCGACAGGGGGCCTTCCACGAGCAGTACTTC. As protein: CASSSRQGAFHEQYF. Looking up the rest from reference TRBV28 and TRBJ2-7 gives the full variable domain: DVKVTQSSRYLVKRTGEKVFLECVQDMDHENMFWYRQDPGLGLRLIYFSYDVKMKEKGDIPEGYSVSREKKERFSLILESASTNQTSMYLCASSSRQGAFHEQYFGPGTRLTVT.

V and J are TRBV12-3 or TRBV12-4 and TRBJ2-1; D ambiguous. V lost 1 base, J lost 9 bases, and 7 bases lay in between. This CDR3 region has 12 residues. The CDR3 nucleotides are TGTGCCAGCAGTTTAGATTTTAGTGAGCAGTTCTTC. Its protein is CASSLDFSEQFF.

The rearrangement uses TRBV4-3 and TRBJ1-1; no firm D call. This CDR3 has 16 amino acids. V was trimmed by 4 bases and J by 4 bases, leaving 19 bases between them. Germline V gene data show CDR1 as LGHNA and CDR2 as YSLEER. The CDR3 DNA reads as TGCGCCAGCAGCCGCGAACCCCTCAAGGATGGCACTGAAGCTTTCTTT. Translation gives CASSREPLKDGTEAFF.

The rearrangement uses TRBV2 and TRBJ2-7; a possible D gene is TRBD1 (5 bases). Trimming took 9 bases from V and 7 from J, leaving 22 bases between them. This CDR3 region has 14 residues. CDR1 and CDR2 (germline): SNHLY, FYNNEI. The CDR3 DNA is TGTGCCAGTCAGGGATATGATCCCTACGCTGAGCAGTACTTC. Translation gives CASQGYDPYAEQYF. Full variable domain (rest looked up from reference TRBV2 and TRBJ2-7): EPEVTQTPSHQVTQMGQEVILRCVPISNHLYFYWYRQILGQKVEFLVSFYNNEISEKSEIFDDQFSVERPDGSNFTLKIRSTKLEDSAMYFCASQGYDPYAEQYFGPGTRLTVT.

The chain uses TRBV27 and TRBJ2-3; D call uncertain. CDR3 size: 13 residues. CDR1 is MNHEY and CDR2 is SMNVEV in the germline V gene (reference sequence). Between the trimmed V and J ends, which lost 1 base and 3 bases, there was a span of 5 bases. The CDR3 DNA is TGTGCCAGCAGTTTATTTTCAACAGATACGCAGTATTTT. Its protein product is CASSLFSTDTQYF.

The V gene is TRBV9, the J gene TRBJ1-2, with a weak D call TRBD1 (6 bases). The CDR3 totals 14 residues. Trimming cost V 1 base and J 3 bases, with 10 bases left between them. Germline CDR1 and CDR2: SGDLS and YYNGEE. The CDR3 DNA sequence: TGTGCCAGCAGCGTAATGGGGGCGGACTATGGCTACACCTTC. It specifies CASSVMGADYGYTF. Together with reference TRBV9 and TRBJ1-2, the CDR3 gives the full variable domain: DSGVTQTPKHLITATGQRVTLRCSPRSGDLSVYWYQQSLDQGLQFLIQYYNGEERAKGNILERFSAQQFPDLHSELNLSSLELGDSALYFCASSVMGADYGYTFGSGTRLTVV.